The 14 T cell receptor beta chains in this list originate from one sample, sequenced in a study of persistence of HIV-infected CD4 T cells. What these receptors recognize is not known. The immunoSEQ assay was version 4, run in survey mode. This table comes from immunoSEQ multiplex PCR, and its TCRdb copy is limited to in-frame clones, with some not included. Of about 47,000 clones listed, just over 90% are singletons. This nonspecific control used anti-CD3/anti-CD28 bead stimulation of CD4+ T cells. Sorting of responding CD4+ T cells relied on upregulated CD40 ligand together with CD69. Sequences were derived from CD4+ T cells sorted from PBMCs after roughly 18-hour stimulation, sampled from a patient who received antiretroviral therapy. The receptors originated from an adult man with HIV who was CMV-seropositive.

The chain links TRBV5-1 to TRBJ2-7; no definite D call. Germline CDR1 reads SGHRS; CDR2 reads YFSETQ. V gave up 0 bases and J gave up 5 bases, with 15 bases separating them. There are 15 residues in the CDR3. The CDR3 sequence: CASSLAAQAFDEQYF. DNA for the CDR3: TGCGCCAGCAGCTTGGCCGCTCAGGCTTTCGACGAGCAGTACTTC.

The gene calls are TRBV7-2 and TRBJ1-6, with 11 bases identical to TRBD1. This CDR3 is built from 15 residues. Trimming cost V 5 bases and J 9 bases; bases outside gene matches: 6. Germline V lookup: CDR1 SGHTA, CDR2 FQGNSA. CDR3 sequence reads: CASSASGTGGSPLHF. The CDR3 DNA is TGTGCCAGCAGCGCCTCCGGGACAGGGGGTTCACCCCTCCACTTT. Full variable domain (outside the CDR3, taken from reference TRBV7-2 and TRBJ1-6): GAGVSQSPSNKVTEKGKDVELRCDPISGHTALYWYRQSLGQGLEFLIYFQGNSAPDKSGLPSDRFSAERTGGSVSTLTIQRTQQEDSAVYLCASSASGTGGSPLHFGNGTRLTVT.

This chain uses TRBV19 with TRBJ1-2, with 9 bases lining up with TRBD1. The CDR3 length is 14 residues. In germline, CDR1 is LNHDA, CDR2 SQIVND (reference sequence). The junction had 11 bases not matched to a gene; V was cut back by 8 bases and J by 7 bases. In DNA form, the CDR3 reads TGTGCCAGTTGGACAGGGGCCTCGCAAGGTGGCTACACCTTC. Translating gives CASWTGASQGGYTF. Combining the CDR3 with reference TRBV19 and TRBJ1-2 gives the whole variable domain DGGITQSPKYLFRKEGQNVTLSCEQNLNHDAMYWYRQDPGQGLRLIYYSQIVNDFQKGDIAEGYSVSREKKESFPLTVTSAQKNPTAFYLCASWTGASQGGYTFGSGTRLTVV.

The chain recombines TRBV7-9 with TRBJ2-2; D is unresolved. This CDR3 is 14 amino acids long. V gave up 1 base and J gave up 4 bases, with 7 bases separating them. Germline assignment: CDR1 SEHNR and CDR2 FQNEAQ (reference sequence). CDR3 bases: TGTGCCAGCAGCTTAGTCATACCCACCGGGGAGCTGTTTTTT. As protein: CASSLVIPTGELFF.

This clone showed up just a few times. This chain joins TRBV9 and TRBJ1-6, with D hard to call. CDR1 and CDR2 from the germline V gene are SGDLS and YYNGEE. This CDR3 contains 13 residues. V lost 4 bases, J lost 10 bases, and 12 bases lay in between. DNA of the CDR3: TGTGCCAGCAGCCCGACGAGGGAGTCACCCCTCCACTTT. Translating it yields CASSPTRESPLHF.

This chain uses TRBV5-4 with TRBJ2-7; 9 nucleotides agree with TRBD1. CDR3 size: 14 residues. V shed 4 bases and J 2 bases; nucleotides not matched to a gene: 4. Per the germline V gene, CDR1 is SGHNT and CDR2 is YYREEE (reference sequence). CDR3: CASSLTGGAYEQYF. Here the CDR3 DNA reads TGTGCCAGCAGCCTGACAGGGGGGGCCTACGAGCAGTACTTC.

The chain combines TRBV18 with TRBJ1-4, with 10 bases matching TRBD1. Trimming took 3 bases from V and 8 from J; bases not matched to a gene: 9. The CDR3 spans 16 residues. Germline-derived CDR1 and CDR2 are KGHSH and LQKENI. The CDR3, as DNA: TGTGCCAGCTCACCTGGAGACAGGGGGCTCGGGGAAAAACTGTTTTTT. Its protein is CASSPGDRGLGEKLFF. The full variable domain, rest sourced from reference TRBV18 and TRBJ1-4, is NAGVMQNPRHLVRRRGQEARLRCSPMKGHSHVYWYRQLPEEGLKFMVYLQKENIIDESGMPKERFSAEFPKEGPSILRIQQVVRGDSAAYFCASSPGDRGLGEKLFFGSGTQLSVL.

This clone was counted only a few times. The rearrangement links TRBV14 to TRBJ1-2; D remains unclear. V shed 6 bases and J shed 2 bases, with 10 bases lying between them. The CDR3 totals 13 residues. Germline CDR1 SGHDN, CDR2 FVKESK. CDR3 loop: CASSRSVNYGYTF. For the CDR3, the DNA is TGTGCCAGCAGTCGTAGTGTAAACTATGGCTACACCTTC.

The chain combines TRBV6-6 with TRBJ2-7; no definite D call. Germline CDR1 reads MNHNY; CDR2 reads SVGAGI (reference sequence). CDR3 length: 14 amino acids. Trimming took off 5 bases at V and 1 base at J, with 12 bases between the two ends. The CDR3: CASSRIGGSYEQYF. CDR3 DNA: TGTGCCAGCAGTCGAATAGGCGGTTCCTACGAGCAGTACTTC.

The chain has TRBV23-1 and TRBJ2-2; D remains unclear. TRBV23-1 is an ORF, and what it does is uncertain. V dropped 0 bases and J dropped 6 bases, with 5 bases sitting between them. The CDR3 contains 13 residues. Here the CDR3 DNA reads TGCGCCAGCAGTCAATCTCCCCCCGGGGAGCTGTTTTTT. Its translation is CASSQSPPGELFF.

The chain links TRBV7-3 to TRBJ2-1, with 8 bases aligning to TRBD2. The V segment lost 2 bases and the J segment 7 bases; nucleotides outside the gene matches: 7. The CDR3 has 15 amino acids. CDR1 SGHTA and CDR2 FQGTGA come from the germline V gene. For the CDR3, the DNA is TGTGCCAGCAGCTTATTCCGGGGGGGCACGAATGAGCAGTTCTTC. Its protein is CASSLFRGGTNEQFF.

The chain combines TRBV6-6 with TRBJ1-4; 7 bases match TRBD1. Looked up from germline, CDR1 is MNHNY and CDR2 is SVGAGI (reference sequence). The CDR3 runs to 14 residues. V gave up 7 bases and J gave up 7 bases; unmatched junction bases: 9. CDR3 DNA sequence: TGTGCCAGCATCTCAGACAGGGTGGGTGAAAAACTGTTTTTT. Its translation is CASISDRVGEKLFF.

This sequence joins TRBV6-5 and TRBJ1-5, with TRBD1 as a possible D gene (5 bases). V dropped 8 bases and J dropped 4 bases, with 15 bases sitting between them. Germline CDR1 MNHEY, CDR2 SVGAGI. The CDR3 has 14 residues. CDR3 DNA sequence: TGTGCCAGCCGCGGCCAGGGAGAGAATCAGCCCCAGCATTTT. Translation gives CASRGQGENQPQHF.

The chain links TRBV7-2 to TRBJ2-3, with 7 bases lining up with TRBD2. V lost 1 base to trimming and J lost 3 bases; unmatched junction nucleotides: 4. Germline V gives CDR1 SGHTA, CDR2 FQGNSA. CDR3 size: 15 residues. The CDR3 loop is CASSLDGGGTDTQYF. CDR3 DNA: TGTGCCAGCAGCTTAGATGGGGGGGGAACAGATACGCAGTATTTT.